The text below deals with one T cell receptor beta chain. V shed 5 bases and J shed 4 bases, with 23 bases lying between them. The germline gives CDR1 SEHNR, CDR2 FQNEAQ (reference sequence). The CDR3 is 18 residues long. The sample belongs to a study of OX40 agonist ivuxolimab in advanced cancers. Study context: Ivuxolimab, an antibody that agonizes OX40 (CD134), was administered to the patients. It was permissible to have had prior anti-PD-1, anti-PD-L1 or anti-CTLA-4 therapy, and around 40% had some. There were three patients with partial responses, one having hepatocellular carcinoma and two cutaneous melanoma.

This table comes from immunoSEQ multiplex PCR, and its TCRdb copy is limited to in-frame clones, with some not included. The sample consists of about 58,000 clones, approximately 86% of them appearing once. The material sequenced was CD4+ or CD8+ T cells sorted from blood, taken in a trial of the OX40 agonist ivuxolimab. This TCR came from an adult with an advanced solid tumor such as melanoma, head and neck, liver or kidney cancer. The V and J genes are TRBV7-9 and TRBJ2-2, with D perhaps being TRBD1 or TRBD2 (5 bases each). In nucleotides, the CDR3 is TGTGCCAGCAGCCCATCACAGGCCCCGGGACGAGGCACCGGGGAGCTGTTTTTT. Translating it yields CASSPSQAPGRGTGELFF. Full variable domain (rest looked up from reference TRBV7-9 and TRBJ2-2): DTGVSQNPRHKITKRGQNVTFRCDPISEHNRLYWYRQTLGQGPEFLTYFQNEAQLEKSRLLSDRFSAERPKGSFSTLEIQRTEQGDSAMYLCASSPSQAPGRGTGELFFGEGSRLTVL.